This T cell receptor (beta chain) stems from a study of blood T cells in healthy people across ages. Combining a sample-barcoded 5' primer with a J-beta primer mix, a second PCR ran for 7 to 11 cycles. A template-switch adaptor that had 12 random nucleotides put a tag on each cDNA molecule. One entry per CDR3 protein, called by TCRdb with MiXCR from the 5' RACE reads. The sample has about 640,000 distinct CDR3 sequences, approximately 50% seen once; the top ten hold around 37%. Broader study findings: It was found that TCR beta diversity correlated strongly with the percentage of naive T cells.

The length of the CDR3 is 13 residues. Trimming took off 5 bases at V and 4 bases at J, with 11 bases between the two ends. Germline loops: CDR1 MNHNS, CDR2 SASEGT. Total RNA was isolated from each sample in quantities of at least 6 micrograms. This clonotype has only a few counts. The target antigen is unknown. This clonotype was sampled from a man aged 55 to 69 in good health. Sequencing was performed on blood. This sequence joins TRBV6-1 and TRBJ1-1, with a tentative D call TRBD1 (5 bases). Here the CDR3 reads CASSRGAGTEAFF. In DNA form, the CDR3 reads TGTGCCAGCAGTCGGGGCGCGGGCACTGAAGCTTTCTTT.